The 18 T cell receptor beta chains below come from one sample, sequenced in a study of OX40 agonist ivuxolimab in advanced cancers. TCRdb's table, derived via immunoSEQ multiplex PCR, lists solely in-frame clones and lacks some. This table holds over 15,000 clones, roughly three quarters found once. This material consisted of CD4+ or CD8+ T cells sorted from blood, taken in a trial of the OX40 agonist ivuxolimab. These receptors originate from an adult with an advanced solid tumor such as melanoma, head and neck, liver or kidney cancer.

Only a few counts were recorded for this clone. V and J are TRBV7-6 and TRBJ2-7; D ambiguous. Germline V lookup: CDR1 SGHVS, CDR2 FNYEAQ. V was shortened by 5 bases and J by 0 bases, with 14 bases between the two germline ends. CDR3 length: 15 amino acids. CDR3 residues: CASSPAAASSYEQYF. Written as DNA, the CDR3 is TGTGCCAGCAGCCCGGCGGCGGCCAGCTCCTACGAGCAGTACTTC.

CDR3 sequence: CASSLASGGTTDTQYF. The CDR3 DNA reads TGTGCCAGCAGCTTGGCTAGCGGGGGGACCACAGATACGCAGTATTTT. The chain is built from TRBV7-9 and TRBJ2-3; 11 bases are a match to TRBD2. The CDR3 is 16 amino acids. After removal of 3 bases from V and 2 bases from J, the junction contained 4 bases not matched to a gene. Germline assignment: CDR1 SEHNR and CDR2 FQNEAQ (reference sequence).

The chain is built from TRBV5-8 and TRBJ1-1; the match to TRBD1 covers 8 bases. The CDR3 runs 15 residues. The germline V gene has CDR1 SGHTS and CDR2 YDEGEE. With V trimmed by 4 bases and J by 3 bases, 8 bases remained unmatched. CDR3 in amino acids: CASSPPGGWDTEAFF. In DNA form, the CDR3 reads TGTGCCAGCAGCCCCCCAGGGGGCTGGGACACTGAAGCTTTCTTT.

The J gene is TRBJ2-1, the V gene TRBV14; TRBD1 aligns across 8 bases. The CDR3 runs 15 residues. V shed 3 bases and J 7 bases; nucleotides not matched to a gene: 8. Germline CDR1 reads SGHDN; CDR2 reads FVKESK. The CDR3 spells CASSHGQGALNEQFF. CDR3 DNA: TGTGCCAGCAGCCATGGGCAGGGGGCTCTTAATGAGCAGTTCTTC.

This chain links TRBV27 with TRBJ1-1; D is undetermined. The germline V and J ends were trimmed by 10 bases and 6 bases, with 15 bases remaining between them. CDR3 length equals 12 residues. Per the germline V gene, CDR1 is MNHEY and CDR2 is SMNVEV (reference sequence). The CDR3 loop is CATSRGTAEAFF. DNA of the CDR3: TGTGCCACTTCACGAGGAACGGCTGAAGCTTTCTTT.

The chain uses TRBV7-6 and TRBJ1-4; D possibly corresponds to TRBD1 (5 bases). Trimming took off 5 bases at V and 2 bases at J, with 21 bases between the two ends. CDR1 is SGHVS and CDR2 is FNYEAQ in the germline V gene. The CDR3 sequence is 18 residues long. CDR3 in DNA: TGTGCCAGCAGCCGAACTGTAGGGGCAATGGCGACTAATGAAAAACTGTTTTTT. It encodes CASSRTVGAMATNEKLFF.

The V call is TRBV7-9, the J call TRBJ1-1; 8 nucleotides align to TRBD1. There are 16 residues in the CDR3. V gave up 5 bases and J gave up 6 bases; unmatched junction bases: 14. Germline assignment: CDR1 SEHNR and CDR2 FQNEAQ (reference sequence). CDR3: CASSPRNRQGSPEAFF. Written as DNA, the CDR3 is TGTGCCAGCAGCCCCAGGAATAGACAGGGGAGCCCTGAAGCTTTCTTT.

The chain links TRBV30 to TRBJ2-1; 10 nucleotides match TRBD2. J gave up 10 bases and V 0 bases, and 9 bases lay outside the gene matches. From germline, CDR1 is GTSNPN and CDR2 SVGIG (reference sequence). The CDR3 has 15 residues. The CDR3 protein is CAWSVISGGAPEQFF. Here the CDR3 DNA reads TGTGCCTGGAGTGTAATAAGCGGGGGGGCTCCCGAGCAGTTCTTC.

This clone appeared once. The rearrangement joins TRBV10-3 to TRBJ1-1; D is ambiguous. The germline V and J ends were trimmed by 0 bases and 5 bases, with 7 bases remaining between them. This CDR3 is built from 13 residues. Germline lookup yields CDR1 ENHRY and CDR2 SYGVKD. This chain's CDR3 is CAISESIRTEAFF. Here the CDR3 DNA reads TGTGCCATCAGTGAGTCGATTAGGACTGAAGCTTTCTTT.

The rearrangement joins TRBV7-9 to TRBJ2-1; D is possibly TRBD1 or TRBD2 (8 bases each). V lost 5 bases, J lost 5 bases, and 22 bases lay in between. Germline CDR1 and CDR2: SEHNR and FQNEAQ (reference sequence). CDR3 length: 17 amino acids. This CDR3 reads CASSQGAGGPEDNEQFF. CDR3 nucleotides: TGTGCCAGCAGCCAGGGGGCGGGGGGCCCCGAAGACAATGAGCAGTTCTTC.

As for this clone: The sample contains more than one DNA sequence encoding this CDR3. The CDR3 coding sequence is TGTGCCAGCAGCCCAATGAACACTGAAGCTTTCTTT. Protein sequence: CASSPMNTEAFF. The chain joins TRBV11-3 to TRBJ1-1; D is uncertain. Germline V gene lookup returns CDR1 SGHNT and CDR2 YENEEA. This CDR3 comprises 12 residues. V was cut by 5 bases and J by 0 bases, with 4 bases left in between.

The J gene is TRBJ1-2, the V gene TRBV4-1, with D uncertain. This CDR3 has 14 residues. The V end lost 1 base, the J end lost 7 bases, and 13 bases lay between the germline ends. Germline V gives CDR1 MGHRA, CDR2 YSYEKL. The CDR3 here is CASSQVGDGSGYTF. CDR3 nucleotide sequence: TGCGCCAGCAGCCAAGTGGGAGATGGGAGTGGCTACACCTTC.

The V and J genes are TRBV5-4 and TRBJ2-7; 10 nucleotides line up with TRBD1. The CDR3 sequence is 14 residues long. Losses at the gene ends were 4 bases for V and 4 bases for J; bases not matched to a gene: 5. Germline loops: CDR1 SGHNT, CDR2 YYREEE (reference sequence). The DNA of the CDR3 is TGTGCCAGCAGCCTACCGGGACAGGGGTACGAGCAGTACTTC. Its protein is CASSLPGQGYEQYF.

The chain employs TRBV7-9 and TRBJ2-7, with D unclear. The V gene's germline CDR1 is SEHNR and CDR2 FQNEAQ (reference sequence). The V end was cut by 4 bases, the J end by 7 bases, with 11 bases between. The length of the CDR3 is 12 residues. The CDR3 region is CASSSFSGEQYF. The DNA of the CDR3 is TGTGCCAGCAGCTCTTTCTCTGGGGAGCAGTACTTC.

This CDR3 reads CASSEAGDEQFF. In DNA form, the CDR3 reads TGTGCCAGCAGCGAGGCAGGGGATGAGCAGTTCTTC. The chain uses TRBV5-3 and TRBJ2-1; D is perhaps TRBD1 (6 bases). TRBV5-3 is placed among ORFs of uncertain function. Trimming took off 8 bases at V and 8 bases at J, with 14 bases between the two ends. The CDR3 extends over 12 amino acids.

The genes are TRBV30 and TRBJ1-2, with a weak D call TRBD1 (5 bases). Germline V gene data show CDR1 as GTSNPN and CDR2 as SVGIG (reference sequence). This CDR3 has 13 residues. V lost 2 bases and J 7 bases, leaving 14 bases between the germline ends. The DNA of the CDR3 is TGTGCCTGGAGTTTCGGGACTTTTGGTGGCTACACCTTC. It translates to CAWSFGTFGGYTF. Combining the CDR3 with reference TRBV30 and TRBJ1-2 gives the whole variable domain SQTIHQWPATLVQPVGSPLSLECTVEGTSNPNLYWYRQAAGRGLQLLFYSVGIGQISSEVPQNLSASRPQDRQFILSSKKLLLSDSGFYLCAWSFGTFGGYTFGSGTRLTVV.

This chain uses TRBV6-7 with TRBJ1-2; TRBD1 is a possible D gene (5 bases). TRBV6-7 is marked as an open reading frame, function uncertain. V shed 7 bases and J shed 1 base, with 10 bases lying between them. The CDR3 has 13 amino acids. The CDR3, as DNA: TGTGCCAGCATTCATGACAGTAACTATGGCTACACCTTC. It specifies CASIHDSNYGYTF.

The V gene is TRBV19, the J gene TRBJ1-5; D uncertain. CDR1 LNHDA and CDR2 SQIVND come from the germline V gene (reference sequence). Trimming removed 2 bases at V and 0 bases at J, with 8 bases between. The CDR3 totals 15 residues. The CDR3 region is CASSIWRASNQPQHF. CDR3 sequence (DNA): TGTGCCAGTAGTATATGGAGGGCTAGCAATCAGCCCCAGCATTTT.